Following are 28 T cell receptor beta chains from one sample sequenced in a study of CD8 T cells in Susac syndrome. RNA in amounts of about 0.5 to 1 ug was reverse transcribed with random hexamers. TCRdb reanalysed the immunoSEQ multiplex PCR reads using MiXCR and keeps one entry per CDR3 protein. The profile shows approximately 170,000 distinct CDR3 sequences, approximately 93% of them singletons. The sample taken for sequencing was CD4+ T cells from PBMCs. The receptors derive from a human donor with multiple sclerosis.

J is TRBJ2-7 and V is TRBV27, with TRBD2 matching over 11 bases. The CDR3 loop spans 14 amino acids. CDR1 is MNHEY, CDR2 SMNVEV, per germline (reference sequence). Trimming cost V 3 bases and J 4 bases; bases outside gene matches: 2. CDR3 sequence: CASSFRTSGYEQYF. CDR3 bases: TGTGCCAGCAGTTTCCGGACTAGCGGGTACGAGCAGTACTTC.

The gene calls are TRBV7-8 and TRBJ2-7; TRBD2 aligns across 12 bases. The CDR3 length is 16 residues. J was trimmed by 6 bases and V by 4 bases; bases with no gene match: 10. CDR1 is SGHVS and CDR2 is FQNEAQ in the germline V gene. The CDR3 DNA is TGTGCCAGCAGCTCCCGGACTAGCGGGGCCCAACTCGAGCAGTACTTC. It specifies CASSSRTSGAQLEQYF.

The V and J genes are TRBV29-1 and TRBJ2-7; 9 positions agree with TRBD1. This CDR3 has 13 residues. V gave up 7 bases and J gave up 3 bases; unmatched junction bases: 7. Germline loops: CDR1 SQVTM, CDR2 ANQGSEA. The CDR3 is CSANRGPDYEQYF. CDR3 DNA: TGCAGCGCTAACAGGGGGCCGGACTACGAGCAGTACTTC.

This clonotype was counted a single time. The V and J genes are TRBV7-6 and TRBJ2-1; D not resolved. CDR1 and CDR2 from the germline V gene are SGHVS and FNYEAQ. Trimming took off 7 bases at V and 7 bases at J, with 14 bases between the two ends. This CDR3 has 13 amino acids. The CDR3, as DNA: TGTGCCAGCACCGGCCTCGGGCGGAATGAGCAGTTCTTC. This gives the protein CASTGLGRNEQFF.

The genes are TRBV5-4 and TRBJ1-5; 8 bases are shared with TRBD1. The length of the CDR3 is 16 residues. Per the germline V gene, CDR1 is SGHNT and CDR2 is YYREEE (reference sequence). With V trimmed by 5 bases and J by 4 bases, 11 bases remained unmatched. The CDR3 DNA reads TGTGCCAGCAGTTTTTCCCCGGACAGGGATAATCAGCCCCAGCATTTT. Protein sequence: CASSFSPDRDNQPQHF.

Written as DNA, the CDR3 is TGCAGCGGAGGAAGGACAGGGGACAATGAGCAGTTCTTC. The encoded protein is CSGGRTGDNEQFF. V is TRBV29-1 and J is TRBJ2-1; the match to TRBD1 covers 9 bases. Germline CDR1 reads SQVTM; CDR2 reads ANQGSEA. With V trimmed by 7 bases and J by 5 bases, 6 bases remained unmatched. This CDR3 region has 13 residues.

The table lists this clonotype with a few counts. The chain has TRBV12-3 or TRBV12-4 and TRBJ2-7; no reliable D call. There are 12 residues in the CDR3. V was pared by 5 bases and J by 6 bases, with 11 bases between. CDR3: CASSLPRGEQYF. The CDR3 nucleotides read TGTGCCAGCAGTCTACCCCGCGGCGAGCAGTACTTC.

The chain couples TRBV2 to TRBJ2-7, with D tentatively TRBD1 (6 bases). The V end was cut by 6 bases, the J end by 0 bases, with 18 bases between. Per germline, CDR1 SNHLY and CDR2 FYNNEI. The CDR3 runs to 16 residues. The CDR3 DNA is TGTGCCAGCAGGGGGGCCCAGGGGCGAAGCTCCTACGAGCAGTACTTC. Residues: CASRGAQGRSSYEQYF.

CDR3 nucleotide sequence: TGTGCCAGCAGCCCTTCGGTAGCACTATCTGAAGCTTTCTTT. Translation: CASSPSVALSEAFF. This chain uses TRBV12-3 or TRBV12-4 with TRBJ1-1; unclear D gene. The CDR3 consists of 14 residues. V was clipped by 6 bases and J by 6 bases, with 17 bases between them.

J is TRBJ2-1 and V is TRBV20-1; TRBD2 matches at 10 bases. Trimming took 6 bases from V and 8 from J; bases not matched to a gene: 13. Germline CDR1 and CDR2: DFQATT and SNEGSKA (reference sequence). The CDR3 length is 15 residues. The CDR3 DNA reads as TGCAGTGCCCACCCAGGGCTAGCGGGAGTCGATGAGCAGTTCTTC. Its protein is CSAHPGLAGVDEQFF.

The chain links TRBV6-1 to TRBJ2-6; TRBD1 matches 7 bases. Unmatched junction bases numbered 11, after V lost 6 bases and J lost 0 bases. The CDR3 has 18 residues. Germline V gene sequence: CDR1 MNHNS, CDR2 SASEGT. The CDR3 loop reads CASSRQGQVFSGANVLTF. Written as DNA, the CDR3 is TGTGCCAGCAGCCGCCAAGGACAGGTATTCTCTGGGGCCAACGTCCTGACTTTC.

The chain couples TRBV6-1 to TRBJ2-6; tentative D call: TRBD1 (6 bases). This CDR3 spans 16 amino acids. Trimming removed 10 bases from V and 0 bases from J, with 16 bases in between. CDR1 MNHNS and CDR2 SASEGT come from the germline V gene. The CDR3 protein is CAISPGHTSGANVLTF. As DNA, the CDR3 is TGTGCCATATCTCCGGGACACACCTCTGGGGCCAACGTCCTGACTTTC.

The CDR3 protein is CAIGGGSYEQYF. The CDR3 DNA is TGTGCCATAGGGGGCGGGAGCTACGAGCAGTACTTC. V is TRBV10-3 and J is TRBJ2-7; D is possibly TRBD1 or TRBD2 (7 bases each). The CDR3 runs to 12 residues. Between the trimmed V and J ends, which lost 9 bases and 3 bases, there was a span of 12 bases. CDR1 and CDR2 from the germline V gene are ENHRY and SYGVKD.

The V gene is TRBV30, the J gene TRBJ1-1; 7 bases fit TRBD1. The ends lost 5 bases at V and 1 base at J; junction bases unmatched: 7. CDR1 is GTSNPN and CDR2 is SVGIG in the germline V gene (reference sequence). This CDR3 spans 14 amino acids. The CDR3 loop reads CAWSEGAWNTEAFF. In DNA, the CDR3 is TGTGCCTGGTCGGAGGGGGCTTGGAACACTGAAGCTTTCTTT.

This chain links TRBV3-1 with TRBJ1-3; 7 nucleotides agree with TRBD1. The V gene's germline CDR1 is LGHDT and CDR2 YNNKEL (reference sequence). V lost 4 bases and J lost 0; bases outside the gene matches: 3. This CDR3 is built from 15 residues. The chain's CDR3 is CASSLGQASGNTIYF. CDR3 nucleotides: TGTGCCAGCAGCCTCGGACAGGCCTCTGGAAACACCATATATTTT.

The chain couples TRBV7-8 to TRBJ2-7; no firm D call. Germline V lookup: CDR1 SGHVS, CDR2 FQNEAQ. V lost 5 bases, J lost 0 bases, and 17 bases lay in between. The CDR3 loop spans 16 amino acids. The CDR3 DNA reads TGTGCCAGCAGCCCAGGACGGCGCCTGTCCTCCTACGAGCAGTACTTC. Encoded protein: CASSPGRRLSSYEQYF.

CDR3 coding DNA: TGTGCCAGCAGCCATCGGGGAGTAGTAGCGGGAGCCCTTAGCACAGATACGCAGTATTTT. Amino acids: CASSHRGVVAGALSTDTQYF. The chain couples TRBV3-1 to TRBJ2-3; 9 positions agree with TRBD2. Germline loops: CDR1 LGHDT, CDR2 YNNKEL (reference sequence). Unmatched junction bases numbered 16, after V lost 3 bases and J lost 0 bases. The CDR3 loop spans 20 amino acids.

The V and J genes are TRBV28 and TRBJ2-6; D is unclear. The germline CDR1 and CDR2 sequences are MDHEN and SYDVKM. The length of the CDR3 is 15 residues. The ends were cut back, 10 bases at V and 0 bases at J, with 13 bases in the middle. Here the CDR3 reads CATSGPSSGANVLTF. The CDR3, as DNA: TGTGCCACCTCCGGGCCCTCCTCTGGGGCCAACGTCCTGACTTTC.

The chain has TRBV29-1 and TRBJ1-4; perhaps TRBD1 as D (6 bases). Germline V gene sequence: CDR1 SQVTM, CDR2 ANQGSEA. The CDR3 sequence is 13 residues long. V was cut by 5 bases and J by 8 bases, with 15 bases left in between. The CDR3 sequence is CSVLQGPGEKLFF. The CDR3 bases are TGCAGCGTTCTCCAGGGGCCCGGGGAAAAACTGTTTTTT.

The V and J genes are TRBV6-2 or TRBV6-3 and TRBJ2-1; possibly TRBD1 or TRBD2 for D (5 bases each). Germline V CDR1 and CDR2: MNHEY, SVGEGT. V lost 10 bases and J lost 4, with 17 bases in between. This CDR3 region has 14 residues. CDR3 protein: CATEGFFAYNEQFF. For the CDR3, the DNA is TGTGCCACCGAGGGGTTCTTCGCTTACAATGAGCAGTTCTTC.

The gene calls are TRBV10-3 and TRBJ1-1; TRBD1 matches at 7 bases. This CDR3 contains 14 residues. Germline lookup yields CDR1 ENHRY and CDR2 SYGVKD. V lost 4 bases, J lost 4 bases, and 6 bases stayed unmatched. For the CDR3, the DNA is TGTGCCATCAGTGCCCGACAGGGTCTCACTGAAGCTTTCTTT. It codes for CAISARQGLTEAFF.

The chain carries TRBV2 and TRBJ1-5; D gene unclear. V was clipped by 0 bases and J by 4 bases, with 10 bases between them. In germline, CDR1 is SNHLY, CDR2 FYNNEI. This CDR3 region has 15 residues. The CDR3 protein is CASSEAGIANQPQHF. CDR3 DNA: TGTGCCAGCAGTGAAGCGGGCATAGCAAATCAGCCCCAGCATTTT.

This sequence joins TRBV19 and TRBJ2-7; D remains ambiguous. Germline assignment: CDR1 LNHDA and CDR2 SQIVND (reference sequence). The CDR3 is 14 amino acids. Between the trimmed V and J ends, which lost 2 bases and 3 bases, there was a span of 11 bases. The CDR3 coding sequence is TGTGCCAGTAGTATATTCTCGGCCAGCTACGAGCAGTACTTC. This translates into CASSIFSASYEQYF.

The chain carries TRBV15 and TRBJ1-2; D may be TRBD1 (5 bases). Germline CDR1 reads LNHNV; CDR2 reads YYDKDF (reference sequence). The CDR3 runs 15 residues. Trimming cost V 3 bases and J 4 bases, with 15 bases left between them. CDR3 loop: CATSSTSGPSYGYTF. As DNA, the CDR3 is TGTGCCACCAGCAGTACCTCAGGGCCCTCCTATGGCTACACCTTC.

J is TRBJ2-1 and V is TRBV27; 14 positions agree with TRBD2. Germline loops: CDR1 MNHEY, CDR2 SMNVEV (reference sequence). This CDR3 spans 17 amino acids. Unmatched junction bases numbered 8, after V lost 6 bases and J lost 4 bases. The CDR3 loop is CASSGTSGRGTYNEQFF. DNA for the CDR3: TGTGCCAGCAGCGGGACTAGCGGGAGAGGTACATACAATGAGCAGTTCTTC.

The J gene is TRBJ2-3, the V gene TRBV11-2, with 11 bases identical to TRBD2. J gave up 2 bases and V 6 bases, and 7 bases lay outside the gene matches. This CDR3 is 16 amino acids long. The germline V gene has CDR1 SGHAT and CDR2 FQNNGV. The CDR3 DNA follows: TGTGCCAGCAGAACCGGGACTAGCGGATACACAGATACGCAGTATTTT. It specifies CASRTGTSGYTDTQYF.

The V gene is TRBV2, the J gene TRBJ1-2; D is perhaps TRBD1 (5 bases). CDR1 is SNHLY and CDR2 is FYNNEI in the germline V gene. The CDR3 spans 12 residues. Trimming cost V 4 bases and J 8 bases, with 11 bases left between them. This CDR3 reads CASSVGTQGYTF. CDR3 nucleotides: TGTGCCAGCAGTGTCGGGACGCAGGGCTACACCTTC.

The genes are TRBV20-1 and TRBJ1-4, with D uncertain. The CDR3 consists of 15 residues. Trimming removed 0 bases from V and 3 bases from J, with 11 bases in between. Germline V CDR1 and CDR2: DFQATT, SNEGSKA (reference sequence). Written as DNA, the CDR3 is TGCAGTGCTAGAGATGGGAGGGATCCTAATGAAAAACTGTTTTTT. This sequence encodes CSARDGRDPNEKLFF.